A single sample is the source of the 25 T cell receptor beta chains below, sequenced in a study of a mutant IDH1 vaccine in newly diagnosed glioma (dated by TCRdb to 2020 to 2023). Libraries came from the immunoSEQ multiplex PCR assay. As stored in TCRdb, this immuneACCESS dataset retains in-frame rearrangements with V and J assigned. A fraction of the clones does not appear; measured against another copy, unresolved V genes explain less than half of the discrepancy, and the remainder lacks a known reason. In this sample the table shows about 94,000 clones, nearly 90% of which occur a single time. The ten largest clones represent 0.7% to 0.95% of the sample. The label giving this sample's time point can be read as: week 47, end of study. Each vaccine dose, consisting of 300 ug of a 20-mer mutant IDH1 peptide in Montanide, was administered subcutaneously with topical imiquimod. These receptors are not linked to any known antigen.

The sample in question was PBMCs, obtained from a glioma patient whose treatment included an IDH1 peptide vaccine. The receptors shown here come from a woman aged 45-65 years with glioma.

Written as DNA, the CDR3 is TGCACAATCTTGGCAGGGGGGAGCTCTGGGGCCAACGTCCTGACTTTC. It encodes CTILAGGSSGANVLTF. The chain carries TRBV29-1 and TRBJ2-6, with D perhaps TRBD1 (7 bases). The CDR3 runs to 16 residues. Germline CDR1 and CDR2: SQVTM and ANQGSEA.

The genes are TRBV20-1 and TRBJ1-6, with D unclear. With 3 bases removed from V and 10 bases from J, the gap between germline ends came to 7 bases. Germline CDR1 and CDR2: DFQATT and SNEGSKA (reference sequence). The CDR3 sequence is 11 residues long. Here the CDR3 DNA reads TGCAGTGCTAGTACGGGGTCACCCCTCCACTTT. Translation: CSASTGSPLHF.

The CDR3 region has the DNA TGTGCCAGCTCAAGCCAGGACACTGAAGCTTTCTTT. This encodes CASSSQDTEAFF. The chain uses TRBV18 and TRBJ1-1, with no clear D. The CDR3 has 12 residues. With 5 bases removed from V and 3 bases from J, the gap between germline ends came to 7 bases. From germline, CDR1 is KGHSH and CDR2 LQKENI.

Only one count was recorded for this clone. V usage is TRBV9 and J usage is TRBJ2-2, with TRBD1 identical over 7 bases. Unmatched junction bases numbered 1, after V lost 8 bases and J lost 0 bases. The germline gives CDR1 SGDLS, CDR2 YYNGEE. This CDR3 is 13 amino acids long. In nucleotides, the CDR3 is TGTGCCAGTGGGACAGCGAACACCGGGGAGCTGTTTTTT. This translates into CASGTANTGELFF.

The V and J genes are TRBV29-1 and TRBJ2-5; TRBD1 matches 9 bases. Germline lookup yields CDR1 SQVTM and CDR2 ANQGSEA. V was clipped by 4 bases and J by 3 bases; unmatched bases: 0. This CDR3 has 12 residues. This chain's CDR3 is CSVGQGEETQYF. CDR3 nucleotide sequence: TGCAGCGTTGGACAGGGGGAAGAGACCCAGTACTTC.

This clone appeared once. J is TRBJ2-5 and V is TRBV5-1; 10 nucleotides agree with TRBD2. Germline V CDR1 and CDR2: SGHRS, YFSETQ. Trimming removed 0 bases from V and 7 bases from J; junction bases left unmatched: 12. This CDR3 has 17 amino acids. The DNA of the CDR3 is TGCGCCAGCAGCTTGGCCACAACTAGCGGGAAACCCGGGACCCAGTACTTC. Translated, it gives CASSLATTSGKPGTQYF.

The chain has TRBV11-2 and TRBJ2-5; D is unclear. V was shortened by 1 base and J by 1 base, with 7 bases between the two germline ends. The V gene's germline CDR1 is SGHAT and CDR2 FQNNGV. This CDR3 is built from 14 residues. Written as DNA, the CDR3 is TGTGCCAGCAGCTTAGTAGCTATCCAAGAGACCCAGTACTTC. Translated: CASSLVAIQETQYF. The entire variable domain, with the rest obtained from reference TRBV11-2 and TRBJ2-5, is as follows: EAGVAQSPRYKIIEKRQSVAFWCNPISGHATLYWYQQILGQGPKLLIQFQNNGVVDDSQLPKDRFSAERLKGVDSTLKIQPAKLEDSAVYLCASSLVAIQETQYFGPGTRLLVL.

V and J are TRBV18 and TRBJ2-7; no definite D call. CDR1 KGHSH and CDR2 LQKENI come from the germline V gene. This CDR3 comprises 15 residues. V was clipped by 3 bases and J by 2 bases, with 14 bases between them. The chain's CDR3 is CASSPRAQSPYEQYF. The CDR3 nucleotides read TGTGCCAGCTCACCGCGTGCCCAGTCCCCCTACGAGCAGTACTTC.

The chain uses TRBV29-1 and TRBJ1-4; TRBD1 matches 10 bases. Germline assignment: CDR1 SQVTM and CDR2 ANQGSEA. The V segment lost 6 bases and the J segment 7 bases; nucleotides outside the gene matches: 8. CDR3 size: 14 residues. Here the CDR3 reads CSVEGTGEGEKLFF. The CDR3 DNA follows: TGCAGCGTAGAGGGGACAGGGGAAGGTGAAAAACTGTTTTTT.

V and J are TRBV18 and TRBJ1-1; D is unclear. CDR1 and CDR2 (germline): KGHSH, LQKENI. The V gene lost 5 bases and the J gene lost 7 bases, with 11 bases spanning the gap. The CDR3 runs 12 residues. The CDR3 sequence is CASSDYLGEAFF. In nucleotides, the CDR3 is TGTGCCAGCTCAGATTATCTCGGTGAAGCTTTCTTT.

The chain couples TRBV2 to TRBJ2-3, with D possibly being TRBD2 (6 bases). The V and J ends lost 7 bases and 8 bases respectively, with 16 bases between them. This CDR3 contains 13 residues. Germline CDR1 reads SNHLY; CDR2 reads FYNNEI. The CDR3 loop is CASTGTVFLTQYF. The CDR3 bases are TGTGCCAGCACGGGGACTGTCTTTCTTACGCAGTATTTT.

The V gene is TRBV7-9, the J gene TRBJ2-3, with TRBD1 as a possible D gene (5 bases). Deletions cut 3 bases from V and 5 bases from J, with 12 bases between. This CDR3 is built from 14 residues. In germline, CDR1 is SEHNR, CDR2 FQNEAQ (reference sequence). CDR3 sequence (DNA): TGTGCCAGCAGCTTCGCACAGGAGTTAGATACGCAGTATTTT. Protein: CASSFAQELDTQYF.

The chain employs TRBV11-2 and TRBJ2-7; a weak D match, TRBD1 (6 bases). Trimming left V 3 bases short and J 0 bases short, with 9 bases between. Germline CDR1 is SGHAT and CDR2 is FQNNGV. The CDR3 is made up of 14 amino acids. CDR3 sequence: CASSFDRSSYEQYF. The CDR3 region has the DNA TGTGCCAGCAGCTTCGACAGGAGCTCCTACGAGCAGTACTTC.

V and J are TRBV2 and TRBJ2-2; 8 bases are a match to TRBD1. Germline V CDR1 and CDR2: SNHLY, FYNNEI. V gave up 5 bases and J gave up 0 bases; unmatched junction bases: 2. CDR3 length: 15 residues. The CDR3: CASSRQGTNTGELFF. The CDR3 DNA is TGTGCCAGCAGTCGACAGGGGACGAACACCGGGGAGCTGTTTTTT.

This chain links TRBV27 with TRBJ2-2; D uncertain. Trimming took off 6 bases at V and 4 bases at J, with 6 bases between the two ends. The CDR3 has 12 amino acids. Germline values: CDR1 MNHEY, CDR2 SMNVEV (reference sequence). CDR3 protein: CASSTFTGELFF. DNA for the CDR3: TGTGCCAGCAGCACTTTCACCGGGGAGCTGTTTTTT.

This sequence joins TRBV27 and TRBJ2-1; TRBD2 matches at 10 bases. Looked up from germline, CDR1 is MNHEY and CDR2 is SMNVEV (reference sequence). The CDR3 runs to 15 residues. The junction had 7 bases not matched to a gene; V was cut back by 4 bases and J by 7 bases. CDR3 DNA sequence: TGTGCCAGCAGTTCCCTAGCGGGAGTCGGGAATGAGCAGTTCTTC. The encoded protein is CASSSLAGVGNEQFF.

This chain connects TRBV19 to TRBJ2-1, with D perhaps assigned TRBD1 or TRBD2 (5 bases each). Per the germline V gene, CDR1 is LNHDA and CDR2 is SQIVND (reference sequence). The CDR3 totals 13 residues. Trimming took 8 bases from V and 9 from J, leaving 17 bases between them. CDR3 bases: TGTGCCAGTGCCGGGACCCCAACGGGTGAGCAGTTCTTC. Its translation is CASAGTPTGEQFF.

The genes are TRBV19 and TRBJ2-5; 9 positions agree with TRBD2. TRBJ2-7 matches the DNA end more closely, so the J call is doubtful. Germline assignment: CDR1 LNHDA and CDR2 SQIVND (reference sequence). The CDR3 sequence is 14 residues long. CDR3 in amino acids: CASSPTSGRYEQYF. The CDR3 DNA follows: TGTGCCAGTAGCCCGACTAGCGGCCGGTACGAGCAGTACTTC.

The chain recombines TRBV29-1 with TRBJ2-3, with TRBD2 matching 8 bases. This CDR3 contains 12 residues. The germline V gene has CDR1 SQVTM and CDR2 ANQGSEA. V lost 6 bases to trimming and J lost 14 bases; unmatched junction nucleotides: 13. This CDR3 is CSVESSRAGVYF. Written as DNA, the CDR3 is TGCAGCGTCGAATCTTCACGAGCGGGAGTGTATTTT.

The chain joins TRBV2 to TRBJ2-7, with D perhaps TRBD2 (6 bases). V lost 5 bases to trimming and J lost 4 bases, with 15 bases between them. Germline CDR1 reads SNHLY; CDR2 reads FYNNEI. The CDR3 extends over 14 amino acids. This CDR3 reads CASSRGLLAYEQYF. The DNA of the CDR3 is TGTGCCAGCAGTAGGGGACTCCTCGCGTACGAGCAGTACTTC.

The CDR3 sequence is CASSSGTGLNEQFF. The CDR3 nucleotides read TGTGCCAGCAGCTCCGGGACAGGGCTAAATGAGCAGTTCTTC. V and J are TRBV7-8 and TRBJ2-1; 9 bases map to TRBD1. The germline V gene encodes CDR1 SGHVS and CDR2 FQNEAQ. This CDR3 contains 14 residues. With V trimmed by 4 bases and J by 7 bases, 5 bases remained unmatched.

V gene TRBV5-5 combines with J gene TRBJ1-5; 9 bases map to TRBD1. Germline trimming cut 1 base from V and 5 bases from J; bases unmatched to any gene: 4. The V gene's germline CDR1 is SGHKS and CDR2 YYEKEE (reference sequence). The CDR3 is 15 amino acids. CDR3 sequence: CASSLYGTGHQPQHF. The DNA of the CDR3 is TGTGCCAGCAGCTTGTACGGGACAGGGCATCAGCCCCAGCATTTT.

The V call is TRBV28, the J call TRBJ1-4; TRBD1 agrees at 11 bases. Looked up from germline, CDR1 is MDHEN and CDR2 is SYDVKM. The V segment lost 10 bases and the J segment 8 bases; nucleotides outside the gene matches: 12. The length of the CDR3 is 15 residues. The CDR3 is CATEEGQGEREKLFF. Written as DNA, the CDR3 is TGTGCCACCGAGGAGGGACAGGGGGAAAGGGAAAAACTGTTTTTT.

The chain has TRBV6-1 and TRBJ2-5; TRBD1 matches at 9 bases. The germline CDR1 and CDR2 sequences are MNHNS and SASEGT. With V trimmed by 6 bases and J by 3 bases, 8 bases remained unmatched. The CDR3 spans 15 residues. CDR3 nucleotide sequence: TGTGCCAGCAGCGCACAGGGGGCGGGAGAAGAGACCCAGTACTTC. Its protein is CASSAQGAGEETQYF.

The V gene is TRBV30, the J gene TRBJ2-1; the match to TRBD2 covers 9 bases. The germline gives CDR1 GTSNPN, CDR2 SVGIG (reference sequence). The V gene end was trimmed by 0 bases and the J gene end by 4 bases; junction bases not matched to a gene: 4. The CDR3 runs to 15 residues. CDR3: CAWSVRTSAYNEQFF. The CDR3 coding sequence is TGTGCCTGGAGTGTAAGGACTAGCGCATACAATGAGCAGTTCTTC.